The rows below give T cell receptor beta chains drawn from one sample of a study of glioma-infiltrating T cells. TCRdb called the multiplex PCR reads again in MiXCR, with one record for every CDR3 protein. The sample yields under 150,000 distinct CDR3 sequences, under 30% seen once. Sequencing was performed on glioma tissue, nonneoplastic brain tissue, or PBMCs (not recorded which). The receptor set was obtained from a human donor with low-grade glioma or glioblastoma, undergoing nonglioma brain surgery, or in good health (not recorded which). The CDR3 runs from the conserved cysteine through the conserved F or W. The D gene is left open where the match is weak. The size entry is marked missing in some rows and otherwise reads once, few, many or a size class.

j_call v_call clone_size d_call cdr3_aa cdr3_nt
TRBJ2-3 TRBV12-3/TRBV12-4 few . CASVSRDTTDTQYF TGTGCCAGCGTATCGAGGGATACCACAGATACGCAGTATTTT
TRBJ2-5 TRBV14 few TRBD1 CASSQVFSTGGRETQYF TGTGCCAGCAGCCAAGTCTTCTCAACAGGGGGACGGGAGACCCAGTACTTC
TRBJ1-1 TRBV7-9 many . CASSFSMNTEAFF TGTGCCAGCAGCTTCAGCATGAACACTGAAGCTTTCTTT
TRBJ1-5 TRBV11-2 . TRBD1 CASSLQGQGRQPQHF TGTGCCAGCAGCTTACAGGGACAGGGCAGACAGCCCCAGCATTTT
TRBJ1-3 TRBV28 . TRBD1 CASSPRGQLSGNTIYF TGTGCCAGCAGCCCCCGGGGACAGCTCTCTGGAAACACCATATATTTT
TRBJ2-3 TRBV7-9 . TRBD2 CASRTRLAGVNTQYF TGTGCCAGCAGGACTCGGCTAGCGGGGGTGAATACGCAGTATTTT
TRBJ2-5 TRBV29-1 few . CSVEEGGETQYF TGCAGCGTTGAGGAAGGGGGAGAGACCCAGTACTTC
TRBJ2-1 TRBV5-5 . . CASSLGPPNEQFF TGTGCCAGCAGCTTAGGCCCCCCCAATGAGCAGTTCTTC
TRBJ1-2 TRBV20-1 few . CSASSGSGGYGYTF TGCAGTGCTAGTTCGGGAAGCGGGGGCTATGGCTACACCTTC
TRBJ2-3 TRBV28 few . CASNSPATDTQYF TGTGCCAGTAATAGTCCAGCGACAGATACGCAGTATTTT
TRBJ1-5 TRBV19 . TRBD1 CASSIGTGGFQPQHF TGTGCCAGTAGTATCGGGACAGGGGGCTTTCAGCCCCAGCATTTT
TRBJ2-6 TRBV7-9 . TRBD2 CASSVPAGANIYSGANVLTF TGTGCCAGCAGCGTCCCAGCGGGGGCCAATATCTACTCTGGGGCCAACGTCCTGACTTTC
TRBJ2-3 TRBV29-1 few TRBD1 CSVDRGNTDTQYF TGCAGCGTTGACAGGGGGAACACAGATACGCAGTATTTT
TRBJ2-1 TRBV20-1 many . CSARKGDEQFF TGCAGTGCTAGAAAAGGGGATGAGCAGTTCTTC
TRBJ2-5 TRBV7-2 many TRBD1 CASSSGTGTETQYF TGTGCCAGCAGCTCCGGGACAGGGACTGAGACCCAGTACTTC
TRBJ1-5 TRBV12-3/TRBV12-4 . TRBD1 CVSSDGQGGNQPQHF TGTGTCAGCAGTGACGGACAGGGGGGCAATCAGCCCCAGCATTTT
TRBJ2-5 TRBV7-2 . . CASSHLLLRETQYF TGTGCCAGCAGCCATTTGCTTCTGCGAGAGACCCAGTACTTC
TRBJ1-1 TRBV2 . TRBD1 CASTGGGVMNTEAFF TGTGCCAGCACAGGGGGAGGGGTGATGAACACTGAAGCTTTCTTT
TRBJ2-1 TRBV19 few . CASSNPGYNEQFF TGTGCCAGTAGTAACCCAGGCTACAATGAGCAGTTCTTC
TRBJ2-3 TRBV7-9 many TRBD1 CASSLDRAADTQYF TGTGCCAGCAGCTTGGACAGGGCAGCAGATACGCAGTATTTT
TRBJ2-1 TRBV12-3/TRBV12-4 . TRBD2 CASSLSKTSGGANEQFF TGTGCCAGCAGTTTATCAAAGACTAGCGGGGGAGCCAATGAGCAGTTCTTC
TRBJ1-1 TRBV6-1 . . CASSPVRGAEAFF TGTGCCAGCAGTCCCGTCAGGGGCGCTGAAGCTTTCTTT
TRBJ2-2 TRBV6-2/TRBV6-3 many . CASSYSATQYTGELFF TGTGCCAGCAGTTATTCCGCTACCCAGTACACCGGGGAGCTGTTTTTT
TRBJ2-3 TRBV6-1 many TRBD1 CASSEVATGSTDTQYF TGTGCCAGCAGTGAAGTGGCGACAGGGAGCACAGATACGCAGTATTTT
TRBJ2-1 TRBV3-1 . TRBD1 CASSQDKDRVYNEQFF TGTGCCAGCAGCCAAGATAAGGACAGGGTCTACAATGAGCAGTTCTTC
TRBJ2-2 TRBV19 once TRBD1 CASSIGQGAGELFF TGTGCCAGTAGTATAGGACAGGGGGCCGGGGAGCTGTTTTTT
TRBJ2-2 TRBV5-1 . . CASSGRPNTGELFF TGCGCCAGCAGCGGCAGACCTAACACCGGGGAGCTGTTTTTT
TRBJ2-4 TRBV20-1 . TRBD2 CSANPLSGPRGDIQYF TGCAGTGCCAACCCTCTTAGCGGGCCCCGGGGGGACATTCAGTACTTC
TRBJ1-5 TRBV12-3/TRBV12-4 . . CASSTGRNQPQHF TGTGCCAGCAGTACAGGGAGAAATCAGCCCCAGCATTTT
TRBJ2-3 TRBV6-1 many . CASSTRDKGTTDTQYF TGTGCCAGCAGCACCCGGGACAAGGGGACAACAGATACGCAGTATTTT
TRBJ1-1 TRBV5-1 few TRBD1 CASSLDDRVTEAFF TGCGCCAGCAGCTTGGACGACAGGGTGACTGAAGCTTTCTTT
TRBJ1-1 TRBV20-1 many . CSARSLLRVNTEAFF TGCAGTGCTAGGTCGTTGTTAAGGGTGAACACTGAAGCTTTCTTT